The 11 T cell receptor beta chains below come from one sample, sequenced in a study of blood T cell repertoires in COVID-19. The assay was immunoSEQ multiplex PCR, and TCRdb's table has in-frame clones only and misses some. The sample records around 100,000 clones, 70% to 90% being singletons. Sequencing input: peripheral blood. The receptor source for this set is a woman aged 70-85 years who had recovered from COVID-19.

This clone showed up just once. This chain joins TRBV5-5 and TRBJ2-1; 8 bases agree with TRBD2. The junction had 3 bases not matched to a gene; V was cut back by 1 base and J by 0 bases. Germline CDR1 and CDR2: SGHKS and YYEKEE (reference sequence). The CDR3 loop spans 16 amino acids. The CDR3 DNA is TGTGCCAGCAGCTTGCTAGCGGGCGTCTCCTACAATGAGCAGTTCTTC. Its translation: CASSLLAGVSYNEQFF.

CDR3 nucleotides: TGCGCCAGCAGCGGTCTAGGGGGGGACAATGAGCAGTTCTTC. Amino acid sequence: CASSGLGGDNEQFF. This sequence joins TRBV4-3 and TRBJ2-1, with a possible D match to TRBD2 (7 bases). Deletions cut 5 bases from V and 5 bases from J, with 13 bases between. This CDR3 region has 14 residues. Germline V gives CDR1 LGHNA, CDR2 YSLEER.

The chain is built from TRBV28 and TRBJ1-6, with D maybe TRBD1 (5 bases). CDR3 size: 15 residues. CDR1 MDHEN and CDR2 SYDVKM come from the germline V gene. Trimming shortened V by 6 bases and J by 3 bases, and 12 bases separated the two germline ends. The DNA for the CDR3 is TGTGCCAGCAGGTCAGGGTTTATCTATAATTCACCCCTCCACTTT. Translating gives CASRSGFIYNSPLHF.

V is TRBV9 and J is TRBJ2-5; the match to TRBD1 covers 9 bases. Trimming at V came to 6 bases and at J to 7 bases, leaving 10 bases not matched to a gene. This CDR3 is built from 14 residues. Germline values: CDR1 SGDLS, CDR2 YYNGEE. The CDR3, as DNA: TGTGCCAGCACCCCACAGGGGGCGCTTGGGACCCAGTACTTC. This gives the protein CASTPQGALGTQYF.

The sample holds a few counts of this clone. CDR3 loop: CASADSYSNQPQHF. DNA of the CDR3: TGTGCCAGCGCGGACAGCTATAGCAATCAGCCCCAGCATTTT. The V and J genes are TRBV2 and TRBJ1-5, with D possibly being TRBD1 (6 bases). The CDR3 spans 14 residues. V was cut by 8 bases and J by 0 bases, with 11 bases left in between. CDR1 and CDR2 (germline): SNHLY, FYNNEI.

The rearrangement joins TRBV11-3 to TRBJ1-1, with D tentatively TRBD1 (6 bases). V gave up 4 bases and J gave up 1 base, with 10 bases separating them. Germline lookup yields CDR1 SGHNT and CDR2 YENEEA. CDR3 length equals 14 residues. As DNA, the CDR3 is TGTGCCAGCAGCTACGGGACACAGAACACTGAAGCTTTCTTT. It encodes CASSYGTQNTEAFF.

The chain has TRBV3-1 (or the pseudogene TRBV3-2) and TRBJ2-5; 7 bases match TRBD1. Germline loops: CDR1 LGHDT, CDR2 YNNKEL (reference sequence). This CDR3 is built from 14 residues. V lost 0 bases, J lost 3 bases, and 1 base stayed unmatched. The DNA of the CDR3 is TGTGCCAGCAGCCAAGATCAGGGGGAAGAGACCCAGTACTTC. This codes for CASSQDQGEETQYF.

The chain links TRBV6-6 to TRBJ1-6, with 8 bases that match TRBD1. V shed 2 bases and J 10 bases; nucleotides not matched to a gene: 7. The CDR3 contains 15 residues. Germline-derived CDR1 and CDR2 are MNHNY and SVGAGI (reference sequence). This CDR3 is CASSYAGGSGSPLHF. For the CDR3, the DNA is TGTGCCAGCAGTTACGCAGGGGGCTCTGGATCACCCCTCCACTTT.

This chain connects TRBV7-2 to TRBJ1-5, with D perhaps TRBD1 (5 bases). This CDR3 spans 15 amino acids. The germline V and J ends were trimmed by 4 bases and 1 base, with 11 bases remaining between them. Looked up from germline, CDR1 is SGHTA and CDR2 is FQGNSA. The CDR3 loop reads CASSYTTVSNQPQHF. The CDR3 DNA reads TGTGCCAGCAGCTACACGACAGTGAGCAATCAGCCCCAGCATTTT.

The chain uses TRBV28 and TRBJ1-5; tentative D call: TRBD1 (6 bases). The ends were cut back, 5 bases at V and 7 bases at J, with 24 bases in the middle. Per the germline V gene, CDR1 is MDHEN and CDR2 is SYDVKM. The CDR3 has 17 residues. The chain's CDR3 is CASSIPRGGGRGQPQHF. CDR3 nucleotides: TGTGCCAGCAGTATCCCTCGCGGGGGGGGCCGGGGGCAGCCCCAGCATTTT.

The chain employs TRBV5-1 and TRBJ2-7; TRBD2 agrees at 8 bases. CDR3 length: 13 residues. V lost 3 bases, J lost 3 bases, and 2 bases stayed unmatched. The germline V gene has CDR1 SGHRS and CDR2 YFSETQ. CDR3 sequence (DNA): TGCGCCAGCAGCTGGGGGACTAGCTACGAGCAGTACTTC. Its translation is CASSWGTSYEQYF.